Below, 2 T cell receptor beta chains from the same sample are listed, as sequenced in a study of blood T cell repertoires in COVID-19. Assay used: immunoSEQ multiplex PCR; TCRdb lists only in-frame clones, some missing. The table has over 130,000 clones, more than 85% seen once. The material sequenced was peripheral blood. The receptors here all came from a human donor in a cohort sampled during active COVID-19.

The rearrangement links TRBV27 to TRBJ2-7; tentatively, D is TRBD1 (7 bases). The germline gives CDR1 MNHEY, CDR2 SMNVEV (reference sequence). The CDR3 runs 13 residues. The V gene lost 6 bases and the J gene lost 4 bases, with 13 bases spanning the gap. CDR3 loop: CASRPTGRYEQYF. The CDR3 nucleotides read TGTGCCAGCAGACCGACAGGGAGGTACGAGCAGTACTTC.

This rearrangement joins TRBV11-2 to TRBJ2-7; 9 bases are shared with TRBD1. CDR3 length equals 16 residues. Germline assignment: CDR1 SGHAT and CDR2 FQNNGV. After removal of 3 bases from V and 7 bases from J, the junction contained 13 bases not matched to a gene. The CDR3 DNA follows: TGTGCCAGCAGCTTTTCCCCCGGACAGGGGATGGGGGAGCAGTACTTC. As protein: CASSFSPGQGMGEQYF.